The present entry profiles one T cell receptor beta chain with its context. Its target is not known. Trimming took 6 bases from V and 2 from J, leaving 8 bases between them. CDR3 length equals 12 residues. Germline lookup yields CDR1 MNHNS and CDR2 SASEGT. This specimen comes from a study of OX40 agonist ivuxolimab in advanced cancers. Turning to the study itself: An anti-OX40 (CD134) antibody with agonistic activity, ivuxolimab, was administered to patients. All patients had ivuxolimab intravenously every 2 weeks at 0.01 to 10 mg/kg. Dose-escalation cases comprised hepatocellular carcinoma, melanoma, renal cell or head and neck cancer. General study results and limits: The study found that CD8+ T cells averaged more expanded clones than CD4+.

Generated by immunoSEQ multiplex PCR, the TCRdb table keeps only in-frame clones and is missing some. The sample includes about 81,000 clones, just over 90% of them seen just once. This chain connects TRBV6-1 to TRBJ2-7; D uncertain. The sequencing here drew on CD4+ or CD8+ T cells sorted from blood, taken in a trial of the OX40 agonist ivuxolimab. This TCR was sampled from an adult with an advanced solid tumor such as melanoma, head and neck, liver or kidney cancer. The CDR3 DNA reads TGTGCCAGCAGCCCCCAGACCTACGAGCAGTACTTC. The encoded protein is CASSPQTYEQYF.